The 5 T cell receptor beta chains presented below share a single source sample, sequenced in a study of patients and donors after allogeneic stem cell transplantation. Each CDR3 protein is one row after TCRdb ran MiXCR on the RT-PCR reads. This table has 70,000 to 100,000 distinct CDR3 sequences, 5% appearing once. The sequencing sample was made of blood, either unsorted or a sorted T cell fraction (not recorded which). The receptors derive from a human donor who was either an allogeneic HSCT recipient or a stem cell or donor lymphocyte infusion donor (not recorded which). It is not recorded whose cells these are; they may come from a transplant donor.

This clonotype was picked up many times. This chain connects TRBV5-6 to TRBJ2-7; no clear D. The germline gives CDR1 SGHDT, CDR2 YYEEEE. The V gene lost 0 bases and the J gene lost 6 bases, with 7 bases spanning the gap. The CDR3 has 12 residues. The CDR3 bases are TGTGCCAGCAGCTTGGTTTACGGCGAGCAGTACTTC. It yields the protein CASSLVYGEQYF.

This clonotype was counted between two and nine times. The chain joins TRBV28 to TRBJ2-5; TRBD2 agrees at 8 bases. V gave up 3 bases and J gave up 4 bases; unmatched junction bases: 16. The CDR3 loop spans 18 amino acids. Germline V lookup: CDR1 MDHEN, CDR2 SYDVKM. The CDR3 here is CASSFQRQAQRERETQYF. CDR3 DNA: TGTGCCAGCAGTTTCCAACGGCAGGCCCAGCGGGAGAGAGAGACCCAGTACTTC.

This clonotype was detected ten times or more. The J gene is TRBJ2-5, the V gene TRBV2, with D perhaps TRBD2 (6 bases). This CDR3 spans 16 amino acids. V was pared by 7 bases and J by 5 bases, with 23 bases between. CDR1 and CDR2 (germline): SNHLY, FYNNEI. CDR3 DNA: TGTGCCAGCACCGAAGGGCTACTTCCGAGCGGGGAGACCCAGTACTTC. Translation: CASTEGLLPSGETQYF.

Only one count was recorded for this clonotype. It may be a read error: a sequence one base away is much more abundant. This is likely a read error, given that the CDR3 carries no conserved phenylalanine or tryptophan at its end. V gene TRBV7-8 combines with J gene TRBJ2-7; a possible D gene is TRBD2 (6 bases). Between the trimmed V and J ends, which lost 6 bases and 0 bases, there was a span of 18 bases. CDR1 is SGHVS, CDR2 FQNEAQ, per germline. This CDR3 spans 16 amino acids. The CDR3 loop reads CASSPTTSLTSYEQYS. CDR3 in DNA: TGTGCCAGCAGTCCTACCACTAGCTTAACCTCCTACGAGCAGTACTCC.

This clonotype has ten or more counts. For the CDR3, the DNA is TGCGCCAGCAGCTTGGGATCAGGGGTAATCGACTACACCTTC. The encoded protein is CASSLGSGVIDYTF. This chain links TRBV5-1 with TRBJ1-2, with a weak D call TRBD1 (6 bases). V was trimmed by 0 bases and J by 10 bases, leaving 16 bases between them. Per germline, CDR1 SGHRS and CDR2 YFSETQ. The CDR3 sequence is 14 residues long.